This T cell receptor (beta chain) was recorded in a study of read filtering for tumor transcriptome and immune sequencing. Findings of the study overall: IR-seq and RNA-seq agreed better without single-read clonotypes.

About this clonotype: Antigen: not known.

Trimming took off 4 bases at V and 1 base at J, with 11 bases between the two ends. In germline, CDR1 is SGHRS, CDR2 YFSETQ. The CDR3 length is 14 residues. The library was built from 400 to 500 ng RNA with molecular barcoded adaptors for alpha/delta and beta/gamma chains. TCRdb itself ran the reads through MiXCR, one entry per CDR3 protein. The sample yields fewer than 100,000 distinct CDR3 sequences, roughly 12% seen once. At the time of active disease, bone marrow was collected from every patient. The gene calls are TRBV5-1 and TRBJ2-5; D is undetermined. The source of this sequence is a donor over 35 with multiple myeloma. Sequenced sample: a population of CD138-negative cells sorted from bone marrow. The CDR3 DNA reads TGCGCCAGCAGCCTCAAGGATGGCCAAGAGACCCAGTACTTC. Its protein product is CASSLKDGQETQYF.